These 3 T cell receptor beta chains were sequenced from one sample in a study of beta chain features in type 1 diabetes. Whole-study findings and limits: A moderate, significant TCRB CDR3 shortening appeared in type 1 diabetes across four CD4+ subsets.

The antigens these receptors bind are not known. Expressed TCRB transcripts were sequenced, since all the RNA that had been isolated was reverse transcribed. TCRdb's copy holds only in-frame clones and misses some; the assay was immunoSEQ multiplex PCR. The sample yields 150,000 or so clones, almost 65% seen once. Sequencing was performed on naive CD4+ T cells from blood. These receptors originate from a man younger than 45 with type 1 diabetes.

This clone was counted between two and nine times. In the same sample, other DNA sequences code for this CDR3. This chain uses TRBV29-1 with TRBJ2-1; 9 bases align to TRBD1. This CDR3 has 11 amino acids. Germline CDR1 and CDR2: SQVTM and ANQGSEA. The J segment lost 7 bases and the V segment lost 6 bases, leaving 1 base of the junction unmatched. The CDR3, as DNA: TGCAGCGTGGACAGGGGTAATGAGCAGTTCTTC. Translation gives CSVDRGNEQFF.

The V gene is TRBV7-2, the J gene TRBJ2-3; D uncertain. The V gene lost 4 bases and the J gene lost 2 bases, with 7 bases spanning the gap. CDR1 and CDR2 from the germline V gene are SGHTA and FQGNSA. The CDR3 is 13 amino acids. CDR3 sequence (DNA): TGTGCCAGCAGCTCGACTGTCACAGATACGCAGTATTTT. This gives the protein CASSSTVTDTQYF.

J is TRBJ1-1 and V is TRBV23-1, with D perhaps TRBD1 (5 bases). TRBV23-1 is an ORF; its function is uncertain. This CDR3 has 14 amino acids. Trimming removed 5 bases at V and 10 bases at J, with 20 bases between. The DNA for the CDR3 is TGCGCCAGCAGTACGGGGGGATTTCTCCTCGGAGCTTTCTTT. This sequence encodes CASSTGGFLLGAFF.